These 15 T cell receptor beta chains were sequenced from one sample in a study of Graves' ophthalmopathy and Graves' hyperthyroidism. The sequenced template was RNA, covering the TCR beta CDR3 region. HTBI primers were employed in first-round RT-PCR, then a second-round multiplex PCR followed. TCRdb processed the multiplex PCR reads anew with MiXCR; each CDR3 protein has one entry. The sample yields some 400,000 distinct CDR3 sequences, about 17% seen once. Source material: peripheral blood. Receptors originate from a woman under 30 with Graves' ophthalmopathy.

This clonotype came up once. V and J are TRBV28 and TRBJ2-7, with D possibly being TRBD1 (6 bases). Germline-derived CDR1 and CDR2 are MDHEN and SYDVKM. Trimming took off 3 bases at V and 2 bases at J, with 17 bases between the two ends. The CDR3 has 16 residues. CDR3 loop: CASSLSQFRDTYEQYF. CDR3 DNA: TGTGCCAGCAGTTTGTCCCAATTCCGGGACACCTACGAGCAGTACTTC.

This clonotype was picked up many times. In DNA, the CDR3 is TGTGCCAGCAGCCGCGGGACAGGGGACCTTCTGAACTATGGCTACACCTTC. Residues: CASSRGTGDLLNYGYTF. The V call is TRBV3-1, the J call TRBJ1-2, with 10 bases lining up with TRBD1. From germline, CDR1 is LGHDT and CDR2 YNNKEL (reference sequence). The trim removed 4 bases at V and 2 bases at J, leaving 10 bases unmatched. The CDR3 runs to 17 residues.

This clonotype occurred many times. J is TRBJ1-1 and V is TRBV10-3, with D possibly TRBD1 on 5 matching bases. V was trimmed by 7 bases and J by 1 base, leaving 10 bases between them. Looked up from germline, CDR1 is ENHRY and CDR2 is SYGVKD. The CDR3 runs to 13 residues. The DNA for the CDR3 is TGTGCCATCACTCGGGACCCGAACACTGAAGCTTTCTTT. Its translation: CAITRDPNTEAFF.

This clonotype was seen many times. As DNA, the CDR3 is TGTGCCAGCAGCGCACTAGCGGGAGGAAGCTCCTACGAGCAGTACTTC. This translates into CASSALAGGSSYEQYF. The gene calls are TRBV6-1 and TRBJ2-7; the match to TRBD2 covers 12 bases. Unmatched junction bases numbered 6, after V lost 6 bases and J lost 0 bases. The germline CDR1 and CDR2 sequences are MNHNS and SASEGT. The CDR3 totals 16 residues.

This clonotype was counted ten times or more. The chain carries TRBV9 and TRBJ1-1; no definite D call. Trimming took 0 bases from V and 6 from J, leaving 9 bases between them. CDR1 is SGDLS, CDR2 YYNGEE, per germline. This CDR3 spans 13 amino acids. CDR3 sequence: CASSVGGTAEAFF. In DNA form, the CDR3 reads TGTGCCAGCAGCGTAGGCGGAACAGCTGAAGCTTTCTTT. The full variable domain, rest sourced from reference TRBV9 and TRBJ1-1, is DSGVTQTPKHLITATGQRVTLRCSPRSGDLSVYWYQQSLDQGLQFLIQYYNGEERAKGNILERFSAQQFPDLHSELNLSSLELGDSALYFCASSVGGTAEAFFGQGTRLTVV.

This clonotype was seen ten or more times. This chain joins TRBV29-1 and TRBJ2-7, with TRBD2 matching 10 bases. CDR3 size: 14 residues. Germline CDR1 reads SQVTM; CDR2 reads ANQGSEA. V lost 1 base to trimming and J lost 2 bases; unmatched junction nucleotides: 2. CDR3 region: CSVEVSGRAYEQYF. The DNA for the CDR3 is TGCAGCGTTGAAGTCAGCGGGAGGGCCTACGAGCAGTACTTC.

This clonotype was seen at least ten times. A clone one base away is much larger, so this may be a read error. This chain uses TRBV3-1 with TRBJ1-1; 8 nucleotides agree with TRBD1. Losses at the gene ends were 6 bases for V and 4 bases for J; bases not matched to a gene: 4. The CDR3 is made up of 13 amino acids. From germline, CDR1 is LGHDT and CDR2 YNNKEL (reference sequence). The CDR3 here is CASRRTGRTEAFF. CDR3 sequence (DNA): TGTGCCAGCAGGCGGACAGGGCGCACTGAAGCTTTCTTT.

This clonotype was observed many times. The chain employs TRBV6-2 or TRBV6-3 and TRBJ1-5; weak D call: TRBD1 (6 bases). CDR3 length: 14 amino acids. CDR1 is MNHEY and CDR2 is SVGEGT in the germline V gene. Trimming removed 6 bases at V and 4 bases at J, with 13 bases between. The CDR3 spells CASSDRTANQPQHF. Here the CDR3 DNA reads TGTGCCAGCAGCGACCGGACAGCAAATCAGCCCCAGCATTTT.

This clonotype was seen at least ten times. This sequence joins TRBV7-2 and TRBJ1-2, with TRBD1 identical over 7 bases. Germline V gene lookup returns CDR1 SGHTA and CDR2 FQGNSA. V trimming: 5 bases; J trimming: 5 bases; junction bases outside the gene matches: 2. The CDR3 is 12 residues long. CDR3 bases: TGTGCCAGCAGCCCACAGGGGTATGGCTACACCTTC. Translation: CASSPQGYGYTF.

In this sample, this clonotype turned up many times. V and J are TRBV20-1 and TRBJ2-5; 7 bases are shared with TRBD2. CDR3 length: 14 amino acids. After removal of 4 bases from V and 5 bases from J, the junction contained 10 bases not matched to a gene. Germline V gene lookup returns CDR1 DFQATT and CDR2 SNEGSKA (reference sequence). CDR3: CSATLAGSTETQYF. CDR3 DNA: TGCAGTGCTACATTAGCGGGTTCAACGGAGACCCAGTACTTC.

Ten or more counts support this clonotype. The V call is TRBV27, the J call TRBJ2-7; D is perhaps TRBD2 (5 bases). V gave up 2 bases and J gave up 5 bases, with 16 bases separating them. CDR3 size: 15 residues. CDR1 MNHEY and CDR2 SMNVEV come from the germline V gene (reference sequence). The CDR3 protein is CASSLRAGLIDEQYF. As DNA, the CDR3 is TGTGCCAGCAGTTTAAGAGCAGGACTGATAGACGAGCAGTACTTC.

This clonotype was counted at least ten times. V and J are TRBV9 and TRBJ1-1; tentative D call: TRBD1 (6 bases). The germline CDR1 and CDR2 sequences are SGDLS and YYNGEE. This CDR3 contains 15 residues. Trimming stripped 3 bases from V and 2 bases from J, with 14 bases between. CDR3 sequence: CASSGWGTINTEAFF. The CDR3 bases are TGTGCCAGCAGCGGTTGGGGGACAATAAACACTGAAGCTTTCTTT.

In this sample, this clonotype turned up many times. This sequence joins TRBV7-3 and TRBJ1-1; 7 nucleotides align to TRBD1. The trim removed 5 bases at V and 2 bases at J, leaving 2 bases unmatched. This CDR3 is built from 13 residues. Germline CDR1 reads SGHTA; CDR2 reads FQGTGA. The CDR3 is CASSGQVNTEAFF. CDR3 in DNA: TGTGCCAGCAGCGGACAGGTCAACACTGAAGCTTTCTTT.

This clonotype was seen repeatedly, ten times or more. This chain links TRBV7-9 with TRBJ2-2, with D possibly matching TRBD2 (6 bases). This CDR3 is built from 14 residues. The germline gives CDR1 SEHNR, CDR2 FQNEAQ (reference sequence). Trimming shortened V by 1 base and J by 12 bases, and 15 bases separated the two germline ends. As DNA, the CDR3 is TGTGCCAGCAGCTTAGGGGGGGTCGGCCCGAAGCTGTTTTTT. It yields the protein CASSLGGVGPKLFF.

The chain has TRBV6-2 or TRBV6-3 and TRBJ1-5, with D tentatively TRBD1 (5 bases). V gave up 4 bases and J gave up 2 bases, with 12 bases separating them. Germline lookup yields CDR1 MNHEY and CDR2 SVGEGT. This CDR3 comprises 15 residues. Here the CDR3 DNA reads TGTGCCAGCAGTTGGGCAGGGTATCGCAATCAGCCCCAGCATTTT. Protein: CASSWAGYRNQPQHF.